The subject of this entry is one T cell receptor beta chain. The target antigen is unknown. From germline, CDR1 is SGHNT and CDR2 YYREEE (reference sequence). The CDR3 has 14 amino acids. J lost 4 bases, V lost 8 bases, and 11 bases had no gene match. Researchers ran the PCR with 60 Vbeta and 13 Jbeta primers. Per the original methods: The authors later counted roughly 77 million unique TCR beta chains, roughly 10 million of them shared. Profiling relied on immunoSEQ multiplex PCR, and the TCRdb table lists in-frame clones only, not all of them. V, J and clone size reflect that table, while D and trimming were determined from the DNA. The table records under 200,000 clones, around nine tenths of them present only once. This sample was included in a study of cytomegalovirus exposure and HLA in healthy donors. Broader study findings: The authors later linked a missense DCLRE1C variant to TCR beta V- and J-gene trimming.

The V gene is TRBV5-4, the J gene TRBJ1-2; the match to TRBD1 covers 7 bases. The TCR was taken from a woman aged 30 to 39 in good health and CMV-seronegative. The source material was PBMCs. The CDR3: CARRAGGLIYGYTF. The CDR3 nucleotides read TGTGCCAGAAGGGCAGGGGGGCTGATCTATGGCTACACCTTC.